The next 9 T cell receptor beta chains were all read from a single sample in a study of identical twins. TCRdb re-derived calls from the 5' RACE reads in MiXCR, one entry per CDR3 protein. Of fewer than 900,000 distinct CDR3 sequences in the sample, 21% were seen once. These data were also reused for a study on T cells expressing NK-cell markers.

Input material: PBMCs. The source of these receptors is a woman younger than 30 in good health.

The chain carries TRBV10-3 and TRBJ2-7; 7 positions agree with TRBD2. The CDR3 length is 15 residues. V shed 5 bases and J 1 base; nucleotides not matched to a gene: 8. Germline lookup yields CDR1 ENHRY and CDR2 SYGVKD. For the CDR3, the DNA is TGTGCCATCAGTCGTCAGAGCGGGACGTCCTACGAGCAGTACTTC. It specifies CAISRQSGTSYEQYF.

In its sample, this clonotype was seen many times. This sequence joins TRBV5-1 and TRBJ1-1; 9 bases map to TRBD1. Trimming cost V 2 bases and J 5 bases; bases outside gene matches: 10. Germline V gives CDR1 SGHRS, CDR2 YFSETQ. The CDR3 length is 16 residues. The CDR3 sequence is CASSFGGTGKGTEAFF. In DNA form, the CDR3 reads TGCGCCAGCAGCTTCGGCGGGACAGGGAAGGGGACTGAAGCTTTCTTT.

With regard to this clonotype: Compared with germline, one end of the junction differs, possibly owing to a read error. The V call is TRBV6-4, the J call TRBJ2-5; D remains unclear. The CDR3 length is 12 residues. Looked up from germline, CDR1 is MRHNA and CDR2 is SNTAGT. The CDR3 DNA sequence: TGTTCCAGCAGTGTTTGTCACGGGACCCAGTACTTC. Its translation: CSSSVCHGTQYF.

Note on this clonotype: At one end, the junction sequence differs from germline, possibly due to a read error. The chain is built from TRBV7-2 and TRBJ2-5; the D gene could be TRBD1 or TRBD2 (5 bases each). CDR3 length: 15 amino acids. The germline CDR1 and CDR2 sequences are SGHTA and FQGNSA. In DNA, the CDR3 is TGTGCCAGCAGCTTTTTCGGGACGGGCCAAGAGACCCGGTACTTC. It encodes CASSFFGTGQETRYF.

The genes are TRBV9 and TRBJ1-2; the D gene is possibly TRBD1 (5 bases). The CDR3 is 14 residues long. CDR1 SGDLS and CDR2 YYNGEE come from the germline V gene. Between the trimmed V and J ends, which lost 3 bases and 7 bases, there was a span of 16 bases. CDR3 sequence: CASSAELGAFGYTF. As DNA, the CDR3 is TGTGCCAGCAGCGCCGAGCTAGGGGCGTTTGGCTACACCTTC.

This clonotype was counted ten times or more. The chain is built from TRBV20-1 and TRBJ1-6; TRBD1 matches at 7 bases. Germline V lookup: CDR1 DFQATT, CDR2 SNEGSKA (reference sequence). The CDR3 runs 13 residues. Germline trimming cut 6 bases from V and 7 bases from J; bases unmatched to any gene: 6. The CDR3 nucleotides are TGCAGTGCGGGGGACAGTCCGAATTCACCCCTCCACTTT. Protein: CSAGDSPNSPLHF.

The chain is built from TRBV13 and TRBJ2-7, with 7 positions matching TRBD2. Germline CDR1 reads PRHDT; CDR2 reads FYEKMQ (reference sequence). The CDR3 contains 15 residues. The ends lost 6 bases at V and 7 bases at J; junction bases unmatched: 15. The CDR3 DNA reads TGTGCCAGCAGGGTTCGCGGGGGACCCAACAGGGAGCAGTACTTC. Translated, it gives CASRVRGGPNREQYF.

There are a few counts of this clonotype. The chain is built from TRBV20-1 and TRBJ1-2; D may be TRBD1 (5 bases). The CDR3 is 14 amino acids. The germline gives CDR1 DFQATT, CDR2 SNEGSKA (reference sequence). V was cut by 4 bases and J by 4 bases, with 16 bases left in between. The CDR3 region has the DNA TGCAGTGCTAAATATGGGGGGGGGGGCTATGGCTACACCTTC. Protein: CSAKYGGGGYGYTF.

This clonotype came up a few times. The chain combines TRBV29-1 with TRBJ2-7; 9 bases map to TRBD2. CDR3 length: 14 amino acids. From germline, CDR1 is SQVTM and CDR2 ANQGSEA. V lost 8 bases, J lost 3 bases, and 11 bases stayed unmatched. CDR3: CSFKTSGKSYEQYF. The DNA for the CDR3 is TGCAGCTTCAAGACTAGCGGTAAAAGCTACGAGCAGTACTTC.